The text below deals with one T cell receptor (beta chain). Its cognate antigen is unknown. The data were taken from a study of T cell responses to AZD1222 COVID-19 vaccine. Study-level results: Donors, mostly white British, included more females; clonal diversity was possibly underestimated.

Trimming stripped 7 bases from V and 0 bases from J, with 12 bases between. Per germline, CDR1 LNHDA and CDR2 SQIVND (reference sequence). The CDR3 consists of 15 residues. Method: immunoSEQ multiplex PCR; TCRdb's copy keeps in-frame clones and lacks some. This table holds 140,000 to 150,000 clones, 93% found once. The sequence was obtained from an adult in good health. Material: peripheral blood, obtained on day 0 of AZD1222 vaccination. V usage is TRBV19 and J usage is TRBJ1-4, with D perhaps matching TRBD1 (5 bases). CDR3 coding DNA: TGTGCCAGTATCCGTGGGGGGGCAACTAATGAAAAACTGTTTTTT. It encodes CASIRGGATNEKLFF.